A single sample is the source of the 30 T cell receptor beta chains below, sequenced in a study of blood T cell repertoires in COVID-19. This table comes from immunoSEQ multiplex PCR, and its TCRdb copy is limited to in-frame clones, with some not included. The profile shows about 280,000 clones, 75% to 90% of them singletons. Sequenced material: peripheral blood. Receptors originate from a woman aged 25 to 39 who had recovered from COVID-19.

The genes are TRBV7-9 and TRBJ2-1; the match to TRBD1 covers 10 bases. V shed 5 bases and J 3 bases; nucleotides not matched to a gene: 4. The CDR3 is 15 amino acids. CDR1 and CDR2 (germline): SEHNR, FQNEAQ (reference sequence). The CDR3: CASSDWDRGYNEQFF. In DNA form, the CDR3 reads TGTGCCAGCAGCGACTGGGACAGGGGCTACAATGAGCAGTTCTTC. Full variable domain (remainder filled in from reference TRBV7-9 and TRBJ2-1): DTGVSQNPRHKITKRGQNVTFRCDPISEHNRLYWYRQTLGQGPEFLTYFQNEAQLEKSRLLSDRFSAERPKGSFSTLEIQRTEQGDSAMYLCASSDWDRGYNEQFFGPGTRLTVL.

The chain carries TRBV7-8 and TRBJ2-5; 8 nucleotides line up with TRBD1. The trim removed 5 bases at V and 5 bases at J, leaving 7 bases unmatched. The CDR3 has 14 residues. From germline, CDR1 is SGHVS and CDR2 FQNEAQ. CDR3 sequence: CASSPRTGRETQYF. Written as DNA, the CDR3 is TGTGCCAGCAGCCCCCGGACAGGGCGTGAGACCCAGTACTTC.

The CDR3 sequence is CASSREWAQRTDTQYF. CDR3 in DNA: TGTGCCAGCAGCCGGGAGTGGGCCCAACGCACAGATACGCAGTATTTT. J is TRBJ2-3 and V is TRBV7-9; possible D gene TRBD2, 6 bases. Germline-derived CDR1 and CDR2 are SEHNR and FQNEAQ (reference sequence). V was trimmed by 5 bases and J by 1 base, leaving 16 bases between them. The CDR3 contains 16 residues.

The chain joins TRBV5-1 to TRBJ1-1; 11 bases align to TRBD1. Germline V lookup: CDR1 SGHRS, CDR2 YFSETQ. The CDR3 is 16 residues long. V lost 4 bases and J lost 1; bases outside the gene matches: 6. In DNA, the CDR3 is TGCGCCAGCAGCACGGGACAGGGGGGTAAGAACACTGAAGCTTTCTTT. The encoded protein is CASSTGQGGKNTEAFF.

This clone was seen just once. The chain has TRBV19 and TRBJ2-1; D ambiguous. V lost 5 bases to trimming and J lost 6 bases, with 14 bases between them. The germline V gene has CDR1 LNHDA and CDR2 SQIVND (reference sequence). The CDR3 covers 14 residues. The CDR3 spells CASSPGGSPNEQFF. CDR3 DNA: TGTGCCAGTAGTCCGGGTGGCAGCCCCAATGAGCAGTTCTTC.

Comments on this clone: The sample has other DNA sequences that encode this CDR3 too. V is TRBV27 and J is TRBJ2-7, with TRBD2 identical over 9 bases. This CDR3 is 13 amino acids long. Germline V gives CDR1 MNHEY, CDR2 SMNVEV (reference sequence). Trimming at V came to 5 bases and at J to 1 base, leaving 0 bases not matched to a gene. Here the CDR3 reads CASSLAGSYEQYF. The CDR3 nucleotides read TGTGCCAGCAGTCTAGCGGGATCCTACGAGCAGTACTTC.

The chain links TRBV3-1 (or the pseudogene TRBV3-2) to TRBJ1-2; 7 bases are shared with TRBD1. V lost 1 base, J lost 8 bases, and 7 bases stayed unmatched. This CDR3 is built from 14 residues. The germline V gene has CDR1 LGHDT and CDR2 YNNKEL (reference sequence). DNA for the CDR3: TGTGCCAGCAGCCAAGGAAGGGGGCAGGGGGGCTACACCTTC. Translation: CASSQGRGQGGYTF.

V usage is TRBV3-1 (or the pseudogene TRBV3-2) and J usage is TRBJ2-1, with D maybe TRBD1 (6 bases). Germline V gene sequence: CDR1 LGHDT, CDR2 YNNKEL (reference sequence). The CDR3 is made up of 16 amino acids. The V end lost 5 bases, the J end lost 5 bases, and 19 bases lay between the germline ends. CDR3 sequence: CASSTWTADPHNEQFF. CDR3 DNA: TGTGCCAGCAGCACCTGGACAGCCGACCCCCACAATGAGCAGTTCTTC.

About this clone itself: The sample holds other DNA sequences that translate to the same CDR3. The J gene is TRBJ1-1, the V gene TRBV5-1; D is unresolved. Trimming removed 0 bases from V and 2 bases from J, with 8 bases in between. The germline CDR1 and CDR2 sequences are SGHRS and YFSETQ. The CDR3 has 14 amino acids. DNA of the CDR3: TGCGCCAGCAGCTTGGAAGGCGGAAACACTGAAGCTTTCTTT. Translated: CASSLEGGNTEAFF.

This sequence joins TRBV3-1 (or the pseudogene TRBV3-2) and TRBJ2-1; 13 bases are a match to TRBD2. Germline CDR1 and CDR2: LGHDT and YNNKEL (reference sequence). The J segment lost 7 bases and the V segment lost 2 bases, leaving 2 bases of the junction unmatched. CDR3 length: 15 amino acids. CDR3 region: CASSQRLAGGNEQFF. The CDR3 nucleotides read TGTGCCAGCAGCCAAAGACTAGCGGGAGGTAATGAGCAGTTCTTC.

The chain links TRBV6-5 to TRBJ2-1; 12 nucleotides line up with TRBD1. The CDR3 extends over 15 amino acids. V was pared by 6 bases and J by 8 bases, with 8 bases of the junction left unmatched. Germline values: CDR1 MNHEY, CDR2 SVGAGI. In DNA, the CDR3 is TGTGCCAGCAGCCCCGGGACAGGGGGCAGGGATGAGCAGTTCTTC. Encoded protein: CASSPGTGGRDEQFF.

This clone was found a few times. The genes are TRBV7-2 and TRBJ2-5; 8 bases line up with TRBD1. The CDR3 has 16 amino acids. With V trimmed by 5 bases and J by 5 bases, 13 bases remained unmatched. CDR1 and CDR2 from the germline V gene are SGHTA and FQGNSA. CDR3 sequence reads: CASSTRTGMGVETQYF. CDR3 DNA sequence: TGTGCCAGCAGCACCCGGACAGGGATGGGGGTTGAGACCCAGTACTTC.

V gene TRBV4-1 combines with J gene TRBJ2-1, with D unclear. Trimming cost V 0 bases and J 5 bases, with 11 bases left between them. From germline, CDR1 is MGHRA and CDR2 YSYEKL. The CDR3 has 15 residues. The CDR3 is CASSQDLSADNEQFF. CDR3 nucleotides: TGCGCCAGCAGCCAAGACCTGAGCGCAGACAATGAGCAGTTCTTC.

The chain links TRBV5-1 to TRBJ2-5; 12 bases are a match to TRBD2. The V segment lost 0 bases and the J segment 9 bases; nucleotides outside the gene matches: 3. The CDR3 is 14 amino acids. CDR1 is SGHRS and CDR2 is YFSETQ in the germline V gene. The CDR3 DNA follows: TGCGCCAGCAGCTTGGGGTCTAGCGGGGGGGCCCAGTACTTC. It yields the protein CASSLGSSGGAQYF.

The gene calls are TRBV6-5 and TRBJ1-1, with TRBD1 as a possible D gene (6 bases). Between the trimmed V and J ends, which lost 4 bases and 8 bases, there was a span of 14 bases. Germline-derived CDR1 and CDR2 are MNHEY and SVGAGI. The CDR3 covers 13 residues. The CDR3 nucleotides read TGTGCCAGCAGTTGGCCAGGGGCCGCCGAAGCTTTCTTT. Protein sequence: CASSWPGAAEAFF.

CDR3: CASTSTGYKAEAFF. The DNA of the CDR3 is TGTGCCAGCACTTCAACAGGGTACAAGGCTGAAGCTTTCTTT. The rearrangement joins TRBV27 to TRBJ1-1, with a possible D match to TRBD1 (6 bases). The CDR3 covers 14 residues. The germline V gene encodes CDR1 MNHEY and CDR2 SMNVEV (reference sequence). Trimming took off 7 bases at V and 6 bases at J, with 18 bases between the two ends.

The chain couples TRBV5-6 to TRBJ2-6; D is unresolved. The V and J ends lost 0 bases and 0 bases respectively, with 7 bases between them. Germline lookup yields CDR1 SGHDT and CDR2 YYEEEE. The CDR3 is 16 residues long. The CDR3 loop is CASSLGPSSGANVLTF. In nucleotides, the CDR3 is TGTGCCAGCAGCTTGGGCCCGAGCTCTGGGGCCAACGTCCTGACTTTC.

The chain employs TRBV7-3 and TRBJ2-1, with 12 bases matching TRBD2. V lost 2 bases and J lost 7; bases outside the gene matches: 6. CDR3 length: 16 residues. CDR1 is SGHTA and CDR2 is FQGTGA in the germline V gene. The CDR3 spells CASSLRLAGEGNEQFF. CDR3 nucleotide sequence: TGTGCCAGCAGCTTACGACTAGCGGGAGAAGGAAATGAGCAGTTCTTC.

The genes are TRBV19 and TRBJ2-2, with D perhaps matching TRBD2 (6 bases). Germline lookup yields CDR1 LNHDA and CDR2 SQIVND (reference sequence). The CDR3 consists of 14 residues. The ends were cut back, 5 bases at V and 6 bases at J, with 13 bases in the middle. For the CDR3, the DNA is TGTGCCAGTAGTCTTTCGGGGGAAGCCGGGGAGCTGTTTTTT. This translates into CASSLSGEAGELFF. The full variable domain, its missing parts supplied by reference TRBV19 and TRBJ2-2, is DGGITQSPKYLFRKEGQNVTLSCEQNLNHDAMYWYRQDPGQGLRLIYYSQIVNDFQKGDIAEGYSVSREKKESFPLTVTSAQKNPTAFYLCASSLSGEAGELFFGEGSRLTVL.

V gene TRBV2 combines with J gene TRBJ1-5; D is uncertain. Germline V gives CDR1 SNHLY, CDR2 FYNNEI. V was pared by 2 bases and J by 1 base, with 9 bases between. This CDR3 has 15 residues. CDR3 sequence (DNA): TGTGCCAGCAGTGAACGGGGTACCAGCAATCAGCCCCAGCATTTT. This translates into CASSERGTSNQPQHF.

The gene calls are TRBV28 and TRBJ1-6; 7 bases map to TRBD1. Germline V CDR1 and CDR2: MDHEN, SYDVKM. V dropped 5 bases and J dropped 7; count of bases not matched to a gene: 14. This CDR3 contains 17 residues. CDR3 DNA: TGTGCCAGCAGTCCGACTCCCGGGACAGCAAAGAATTCACCCCTCCACTTT. Translated: CASSPTPGTAKNSPLHF.

The chain links TRBV5-6 to TRBJ1-5; 8 bases align to TRBD1. Per the germline V gene, CDR1 is SGHDT and CDR2 is YYEEEE. V shed 4 bases, J shed 7 bases, and the junction held 7 bases outside the gene matches. The CDR3 runs to 14 residues. The CDR3 region is CASSPGQGGQPQHF. The CDR3 nucleotides are TGTGCCAGCAGCCCAGGACAGGGAGGACAGCCCCAGCATTTT.

The chain employs TRBV24-1 and TRBJ2-2; D may be TRBD2 (5 bases). CDR1 is KGHDR and CDR2 is SFDVKD in the germline V gene. Trimming left V 4 bases short and J 2 bases short, with 10 bases between. The CDR3 is 15 amino acids. For the CDR3, the DNA is TGTGCCACCAGTGAGCCGAGGGTAAACACCGGGGAGCTGTTTTTT. It translates to CATSEPRVNTGELFF.

The V and J genes are TRBV6-4 and TRBJ2-1; D is possibly TRBD2 (5 bases). From germline, CDR1 is MRHNA and CDR2 SNTAGT. V gave up 4 bases and J gave up 10 bases, with 11 bases separating them. The CDR3 runs 12 residues. CDR3 sequence reads: CASSVGKYEQFF. CDR3 DNA sequence: TGTGCCAGCAGTGTCGGGAAATACGAGCAGTTCTTC.

This clone was recorded once. V is TRBV9 and J is TRBJ1-1, with 9 nucleotides matching TRBD1. The junction had 9 bases not matched to a gene; V was cut back by 4 bases and J by 5 bases. Germline CDR1 is SGDLS and CDR2 is YYNGEE. This CDR3 has 15 residues. Here the CDR3 reads CASSPRTGEGTEAFF. The CDR3 bases are TGTGCCAGCAGCCCCCGGACAGGGGAGGGGACTGAAGCTTTCTTT.

The rearrangement links TRBV5-1 to TRBJ2-7; weak D call: TRBD1 (5 bases). The CDR3 contains 14 residues. CDR1 SGHRS and CDR2 YFSETQ come from the germline V gene. V was shortened by 0 bases and J by 2 bases, with 9 bases between the two germline ends. CDR3 amino acids: CASSLEGPTYEQYF. CDR3 nucleotides: TGCGCCAGCAGCTTGGAGGGGCCCACCTACGAGCAGTACTTC.

This clone has a single count. The chain uses TRBV24-1 and TRBJ2-7, with 10 nucleotides matching TRBD1. The V and J ends lost 5 bases and 5 bases, in that order; junction bases with no gene match: 8. Germline V gene lookup returns CDR1 KGHDR and CDR2 SFDVKD. CDR3 size: 15 residues. CDR3: CATSAADRGRHEQYF. The CDR3 bases are TGTGCCACCAGTGCCGCGGACAGGGGGAGGCACGAGCAGTACTTC.

There are a few counts of this clone. The chain couples TRBV10-2 to TRBJ2-3; D is unresolved. Trimming shortened V by 4 bases and J by 4 bases, and 12 bases separated the two germline ends. CDR1 is WSHSY and CDR2 is SAAADI in the germline V gene. CDR3 length: 14 amino acids. CDR3 in DNA: TGCGCCAGCAGTGGAGCCCAACGTGCAGATACGCAGTATTTT. The encoded protein is CASSGAQRADTQYF.

The chain couples TRBV7-9 to TRBJ1-4, with no clear D. The germline V gene has CDR1 SEHNR and CDR2 FQNEAQ (reference sequence). V lost 5 bases to trimming and J lost 0 bases, with 7 bases between them. There are 14 residues in the CDR3. The CDR3 region has the DNA TGTGCCAGCAGCCGGTCTGCAACTAATGAAAAACTGTTTTTT. This encodes CASSRSATNEKLFF.

V and J are TRBV19 and TRBJ2-6; weak D call: TRBD2 (6 bases). The CDR3 loop spans 16 amino acids. Per the germline V gene, CDR1 is LNHDA and CDR2 is SQIVND (reference sequence). The V gene lost 3 bases and the J gene lost 2 bases, with 11 bases spanning the gap. The CDR3 sequence is CASSIGGSPGANVLTF. The CDR3 nucleotides are TGTGCCAGTAGTATTGGGGGGAGCCCTGGGGCCAACGTCCTGACTTTC.